The next 12 T cell receptor beta chains were all read from a single sample in a study of shared clonotypes between healthy human individuals. Produced via immunoSEQ multiplex PCR; TCRdb's table is partial and in-frame only. This sample has a few hundred thousand clones, with roughly four fifths found just once. Sequenced: PBMCs. The receptors were sampled from a woman between 40 and 50 years old in good health. Some clones in this sample may be carry-over from other donors' samples.

The chain recombines TRBV7-8 with TRBJ2-5; D ambiguous. Germline loops: CDR1 SGHVS, CDR2 FQNEAQ. V lost 5 bases to trimming and J lost 4 bases, with 14 bases between them. The CDR3 runs 14 residues. CDR3 amino acids: CASSPRWVRETQYF. The CDR3 DNA follows: TGTGCCAGCAGCCCCCGGTGGGTTAGAGAGACCCAGTACTTC.

The rearrangement uses TRBV5-4 and TRBJ2-7; 12 bases map to TRBD2. This CDR3 is built from 15 residues. Germline lookup yields CDR1 SGHNT and CDR2 YYREEE (reference sequence). V shed 0 bases and J 4 bases; nucleotides not matched to a gene: 2. CDR3 amino acids: CASSLGLAGDYEQYF. The CDR3 nucleotides read TGTGCCAGCAGCTTGGGACTAGCGGGAGATTACGAGCAGTACTTC.

This rearrangement joins TRBV4-1 to TRBJ1-5, with D possibly matching TRBD1 (5 bases). The germline V and J ends were trimmed by 0 bases and 3 bases, with 24 bases remaining between them. The germline gives CDR1 MGHRA, CDR2 YSYEKL. This CDR3 contains 20 residues. This CDR3 reads CASSQEPHEGNRFNNQPQHF. The CDR3 region has the DNA TGCGCCAGCAGCCAAGAACCCCACGAGGGGAATCGTTTTAACAATCAGCCCCAGCATTTT.

Many counts were recorded for this clone. The chain is built from TRBV6-1 and TRBJ1-5, with D possibly matching TRBD1 (6 bases). V shed 3 bases and J shed 4 bases, with 16 bases lying between them. The CDR3 is 16 amino acids. CDR1 and CDR2 from the germline V gene are MNHNS and SASEGT. CDR3 nucleotides: TGTGCCAGCAGTGAGAGGACAGTTGCATTTAATCAGCCCCAGCATTTT. Translated, it gives CASSERTVAFNQPQHF.

V gene TRBV15 combines with J gene TRBJ2-3; D gene ambiguous. Germline CDR1 LNHNV, CDR2 YYDKDF (reference sequence). The V and J ends lost 5 bases and 7 bases respectively, with 13 bases between them. The CDR3 spans 13 residues. CDR3 residues: CATSPRKGHTQYF. The CDR3 nucleotides read TGTGCCACCAGCCCTCGGAAGGGCCATACGCAGTATTTT.

The chain recombines TRBV10-3 with TRBJ2-7, with 11 bases lining up with TRBD1. Germline assignment: CDR1 ENHRY and CDR2 SYGVKD. Trimming removed 6 bases from V and 3 bases from J; junction bases left unmatched: 4. This CDR3 is built from 14 residues. The CDR3, as DNA: TGTGCCATCAGGGACAGGGGGCTTCTCTACGAGCAGTACTTC. This translates into CAIRDRGLLYEQYF.

The rearrangement links TRBV10-1 to TRBJ2-1; TRBD2 matches 8 bases. CDR1 is WNHNN and CDR2 is SYGVQD in the germline V gene (reference sequence). The junction had 5 bases not matched to a gene; V was cut back by 3 bases and J by 1 base. This CDR3 spans 16 amino acids. CDR3 sequence (DNA): TGCGCCAGCAGTGATCGCGGGAGGTGGTCCTACAATGAGCAGTTCTTC. This encodes CASSDRGRWSYNEQFF.

The genes are TRBV5-1 and TRBJ2-1; possibly TRBD1 or TRBD2 for D (6 bases each). From germline, CDR1 is SGHRS and CDR2 YFSETQ. V was trimmed by 6 bases and J by 1 base, leaving 20 bases between them. The CDR3 is made up of 17 amino acids. CDR3 protein: CASKGGTGMPSYNEQFF. The CDR3 DNA sequence: TGCGCCAGCAAGGGAGGAACAGGGATGCCGTCCTACAATGAGCAGTTCTTC.

The chain couples TRBV9 to TRBJ1-1, with D possibly matching TRBD1 (6 bases). V dropped 6 bases and J dropped 4 bases, with 16 bases sitting between them. Germline V CDR1 and CDR2: SGDLS, YYNGEE. The CDR3 sequence is 14 residues long. CDR3: CASTSEGGLTEAFF. The CDR3 region has the DNA TGTGCCAGCACCAGCGAGGGGGGGCTCACTGAAGCTTTCTTT.

The chain uses TRBV6-1 and TRBJ1-1; TRBD1 aligns across 9 bases. CDR3 length equals 16 residues. The germline V gene encodes CDR1 MNHNS and CDR2 SASEGT. Trimming removed 3 bases from V and 6 bases from J; junction bases left unmatched: 11. The CDR3 here is CASSDGIWTGVPEAFF. The DNA for the CDR3 is TGTGCCAGCAGTGACGGTATTTGGACAGGGGTTCCTGAAGCTTTCTTT.

The rearrangement uses TRBV18 and TRBJ2-2; tentatively, D is TRBD2 (6 bases). The CDR3 consists of 14 residues. Germline V gives CDR1 KGHSH, CDR2 LQKENI. V lost 3 bases and J 7 bases, leaving 12 bases between the germline ends. DNA of the CDR3: TGTGCCAGCTCACCGGGACTTGCCGGCGGGGAGCTGTTTTTT. Encoded protein: CASSPGLAGGELFF.

J is TRBJ2-1 and V is TRBV29-1; 8 positions agree with TRBD2. The length of the CDR3 is 18 residues. Trimming removed 3 bases from V and 1 base from J; junction bases left unmatched: 14. CDR1 and CDR2 from the germline V gene are SQVTM and ANQGSEA. This chain's CDR3 is CSVEGATGTRKSYNEQFF. In DNA, the CDR3 is TGCAGCGTTGAGGGGGCAACCGGGACTAGAAAGTCCTACAATGAGCAGTTCTTC.